This T cell receptor (beta chain) derives from a study of CD8 T cells in Susac syndrome. Study-wide points: The study's TCR sequencing and HLA analysis drew on a certain number of individuals. That number was acknowledged as relatively small.

TCR beta sequencing covered blood CD8+ and CD4+ T cells. Negative isolation yielded the CD8+ and CD4+ T cells, while FACS enriched the TEMRA cells. Comment on this clonotype: What it recognizes is unknown.

V shed 6 bases and J shed 4 bases, with 15 bases lying between them. This CDR3 is 14 amino acids long. The germline V gene has CDR1 MNHNS and CDR2 SASEGT. RNA totalling about 0.45 to 1 ug underwent reverse transcription with random hexamers. Amplification of TCR beta CDR3 spanned 54 Vbeta and 13 Jbeta via immunoSEQ multiplex PCR. From the immunoSEQ multiplex PCR reads, TCRdb called clonotypes with MiXCR, one entry per CDR3 protein. The table records around 190,000 distinct CDR3 sequences, roughly 95% of them present only once. Sequenced sample: CD4+ T cells from PBMCs. The clonotype comes from a human donor in good health. V is TRBV6-1 and J is TRBJ1-2, with TRBD1 as a possible D gene (6 bases). The CDR3 coding sequence is TGTGCCAGCAGACAGGGTCGTGGGCTCTATGGCTACACCTTC. It yields the protein CASRQGRGLYGYTF.